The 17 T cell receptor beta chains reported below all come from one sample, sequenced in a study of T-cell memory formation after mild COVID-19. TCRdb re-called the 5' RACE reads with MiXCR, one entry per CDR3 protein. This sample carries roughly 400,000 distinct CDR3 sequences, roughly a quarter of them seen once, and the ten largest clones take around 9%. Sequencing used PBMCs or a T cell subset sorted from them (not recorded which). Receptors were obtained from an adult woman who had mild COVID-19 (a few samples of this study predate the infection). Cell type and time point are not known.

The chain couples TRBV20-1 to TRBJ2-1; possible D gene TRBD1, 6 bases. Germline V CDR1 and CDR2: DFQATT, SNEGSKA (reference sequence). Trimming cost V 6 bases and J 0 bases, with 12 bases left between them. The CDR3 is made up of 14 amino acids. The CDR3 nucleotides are TGCAGTGCGCCAGGGACAATCTCCTACAATGAGCAGTTCTTC. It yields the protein CSAPGTISYNEQFF.

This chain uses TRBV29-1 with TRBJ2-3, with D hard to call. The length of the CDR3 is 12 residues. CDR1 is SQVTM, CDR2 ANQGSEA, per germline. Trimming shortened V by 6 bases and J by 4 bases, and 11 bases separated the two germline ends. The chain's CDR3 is CSVVPPADTQYF. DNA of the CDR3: TGCAGCGTGGTCCCCCCCGCAGATACGCAGTATTTT.

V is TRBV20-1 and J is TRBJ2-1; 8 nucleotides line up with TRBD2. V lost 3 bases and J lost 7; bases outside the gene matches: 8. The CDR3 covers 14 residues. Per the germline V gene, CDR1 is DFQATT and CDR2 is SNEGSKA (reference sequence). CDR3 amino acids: CSASGQREYNEQFF. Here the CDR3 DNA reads TGCAGTGCTAGTGGCCAGCGGGAGTATAATGAGCAGTTCTTC.

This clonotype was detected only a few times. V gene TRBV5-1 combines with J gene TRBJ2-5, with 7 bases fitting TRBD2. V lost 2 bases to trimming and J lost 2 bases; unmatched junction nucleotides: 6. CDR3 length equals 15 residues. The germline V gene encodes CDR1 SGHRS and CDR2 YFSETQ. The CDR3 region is CASSFGLAEQETQYF. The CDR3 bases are TGCGCCAGCAGCTTTGGCCTAGCGGAGCAAGAGACCCAGTACTTC.

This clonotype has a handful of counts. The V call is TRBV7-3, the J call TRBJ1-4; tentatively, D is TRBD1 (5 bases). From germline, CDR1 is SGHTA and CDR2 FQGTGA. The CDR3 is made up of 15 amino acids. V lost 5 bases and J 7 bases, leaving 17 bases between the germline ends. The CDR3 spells CASSQGPQNREKLFF. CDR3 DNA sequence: TGTGCCAGCAGCCAGGGACCCCAGAATCGTGAAAAACTGTTTTTT.

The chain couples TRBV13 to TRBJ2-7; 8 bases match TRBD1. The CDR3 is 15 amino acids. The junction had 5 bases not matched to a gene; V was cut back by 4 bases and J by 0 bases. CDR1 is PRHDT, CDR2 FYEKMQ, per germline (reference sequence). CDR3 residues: CASSSRTGSSYEQYF. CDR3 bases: TGTGCCAGCAGCTCGAGGACAGGGAGCTCCTACGAGCAGTACTTC.

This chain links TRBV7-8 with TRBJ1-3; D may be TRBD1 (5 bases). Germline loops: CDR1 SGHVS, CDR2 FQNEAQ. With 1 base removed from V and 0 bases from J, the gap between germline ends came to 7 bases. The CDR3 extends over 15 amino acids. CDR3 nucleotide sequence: TGTGCCAGCAGCTTAGTGGACAACTCTGGAAACACCATATATTTT. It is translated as CASSLVDNSGNTIYF.

For the CDR3, the DNA is TGCGCCAGCACAATGGACAGGAGCACTGAAGCTTTCTTT. This encodes CASTMDRSTEAFF. This sequence joins TRBV5-1 and TRBJ1-1, with 7 nucleotides matching TRBD1. Trimming cost V 6 bases and J 4 bases; bases outside gene matches: 6. The germline V gene has CDR1 SGHRS and CDR2 YFSETQ. CDR3 length: 13 residues.

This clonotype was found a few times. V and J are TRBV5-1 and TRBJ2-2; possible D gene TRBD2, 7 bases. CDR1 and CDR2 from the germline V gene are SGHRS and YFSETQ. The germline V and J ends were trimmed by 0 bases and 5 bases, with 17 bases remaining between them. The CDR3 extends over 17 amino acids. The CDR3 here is CASSLAYTAGTTGELFF. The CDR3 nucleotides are TGCGCCAGCAGCTTGGCCTATACAGCGGGGACAACCGGGGAGCTGTTTTTT.

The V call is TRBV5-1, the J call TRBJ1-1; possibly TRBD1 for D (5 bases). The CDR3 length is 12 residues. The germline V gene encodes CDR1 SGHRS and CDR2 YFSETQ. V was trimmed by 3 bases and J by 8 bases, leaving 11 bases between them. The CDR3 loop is CASSSYQGEAFF. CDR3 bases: TGCGCCAGCAGCTCCTACCAGGGAGAAGCTTTCTTT.

As DNA, the CDR3 is TGCGCCAGCAGCGGATGGGGGGGGAGCAATCAGCCCCAGCATTTT. This translates into CASSGWGGSNQPQHF. J is TRBJ1-5 and V is TRBV4-1; possibly TRBD1 for D (5 bases). Germline V CDR1 and CDR2: MGHRA, YSYEKL. V lost 5 bases and J lost 1, with 12 bases in between. The CDR3 loop spans 15 amino acids.

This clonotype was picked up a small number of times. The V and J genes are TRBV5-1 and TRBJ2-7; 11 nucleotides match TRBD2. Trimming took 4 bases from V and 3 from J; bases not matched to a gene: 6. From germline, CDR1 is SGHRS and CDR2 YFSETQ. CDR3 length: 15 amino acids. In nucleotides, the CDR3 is TGCGCCAGCAGCCCCGGGACTAGCGGACTCTACGAGCAGTACTTC. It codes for CASSPGTSGLYEQYF. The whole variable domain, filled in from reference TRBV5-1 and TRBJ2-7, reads KAGVTQTPRYLIKTRGQQVTLSCSPISGHRSVSWYQQTPGQGLQFLFEYFSETQRNKGNFPGRFSGRQFSNSRSEMNVSTLELGDSALYLCASSPGTSGLYEQYFGPGTRLTVT.

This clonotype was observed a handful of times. The DNA for the CDR3 is TGTGCCAGCAGTTCGCAACTAGCGGGAGGGGCCTACAATGAGCAGTTCTTC. Translating gives CASSSQLAGGAYNEQFF. The chain employs TRBV6-6 and TRBJ2-1; TRBD2 matches at 13 bases. CDR1 and CDR2 from the germline V gene are MNHNY and SVGAGI (reference sequence). The length of the CDR3 is 17 residues. V was clipped by 4 bases and J by 2 bases; unmatched bases: 5.

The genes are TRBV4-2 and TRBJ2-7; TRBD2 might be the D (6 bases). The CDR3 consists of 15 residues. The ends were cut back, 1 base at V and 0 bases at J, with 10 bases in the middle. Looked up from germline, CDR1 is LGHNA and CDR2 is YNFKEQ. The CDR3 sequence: CASSQAGGLSYEQYF. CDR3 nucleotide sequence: TGTGCCAGCAGCCAAGCTGGGGGACTCTCCTACGAGCAGTACTTC.

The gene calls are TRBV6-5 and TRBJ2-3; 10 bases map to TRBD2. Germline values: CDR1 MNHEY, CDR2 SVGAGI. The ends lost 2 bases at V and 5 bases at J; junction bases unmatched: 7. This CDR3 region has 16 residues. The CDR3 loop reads CASSYAERGGVDTQYF. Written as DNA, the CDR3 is TGTGCCAGCAGTTACGCCGAGCGGGGGGGCGTAGATACGCAGTATTTT.

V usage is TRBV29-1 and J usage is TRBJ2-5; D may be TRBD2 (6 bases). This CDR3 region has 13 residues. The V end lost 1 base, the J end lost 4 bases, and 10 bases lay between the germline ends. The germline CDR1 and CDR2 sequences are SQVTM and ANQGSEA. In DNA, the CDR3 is TGCAGCGTTGAAGCGGGAGTACGAGAGACCCAGTACTTC. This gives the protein CSVEAGVRETQYF.

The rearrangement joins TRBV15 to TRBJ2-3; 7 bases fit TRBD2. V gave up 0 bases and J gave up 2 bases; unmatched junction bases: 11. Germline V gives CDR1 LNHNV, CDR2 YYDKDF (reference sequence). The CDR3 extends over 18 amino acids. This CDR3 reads CATSRDSGASGYTDTQYF. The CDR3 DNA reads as TGTGCCACCAGCAGAGATTCCGGGGCTAGCGGATACACAGATACGCAGTATTTT.